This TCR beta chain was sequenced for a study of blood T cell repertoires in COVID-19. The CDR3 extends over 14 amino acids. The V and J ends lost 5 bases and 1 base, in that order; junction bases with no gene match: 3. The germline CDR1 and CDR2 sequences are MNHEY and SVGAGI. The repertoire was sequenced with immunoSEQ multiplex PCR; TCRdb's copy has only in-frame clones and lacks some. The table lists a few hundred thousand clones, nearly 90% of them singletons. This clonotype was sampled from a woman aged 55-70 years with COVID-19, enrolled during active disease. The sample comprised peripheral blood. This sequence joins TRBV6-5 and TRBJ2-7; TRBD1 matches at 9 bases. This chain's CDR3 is CASSPTGGSYEQYF. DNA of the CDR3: TGTGCCAGCAGTCCGACAGGGGGGTCCTACGAGCAGTACTTC.